This entry describes one T cell receptor (beta chain). Its antigen specificity is not known. The input lacks base qualities; no much larger clone sits a single base away. The data were obtained in a study of graft-versus-host responses after intestinal transplantation (dated by TCRdb to about 2021). Regarding the study in general: The transplants that recipients got were multivisceral, liver-intestinal, or isolated intestinal. Anti-thymocyte globulin induction was given to all recipients, followed by maintenance tacrolimus and steroids for approximately three years. After intestinal transplantation, graft-versus-host and host-versus-graft alloreactive T cell clones in the graft, circulation and bone marrow were tracked using bulk TCR-beta CDR3 sequencing. To identify alloreactive clones, pre-transplant mixed lymphocyte reaction products were sequenced and then compared with unstimulated pre-transplant donor and recipient T cells. Of the roughly 24 intestinal transplant recipients enrolled in the cohort, one of whom was a retransplant, 3 patients without pretransplant specimens were excluded. A peak of at least 4% donor T cells among recipient peripheral blood mononuclear cells was the definition used for donor T cell macrochimerism. Samples from three later patients were sequenced in-house on an Illumina MiSeq with MiXCR processing rather than by the commercial service.

Blood samples were collected up to 4 times in the first month after transplant and then at least monthly when available. The paper as a whole reports these results and caveats: Early after transplant, peak levels of circulating GvH clones were found to be associated with declines in HvG clones. GvH clones were detected in recipient bone marrow, and some appeared earlier in ileal mucosa or blood, consistent with an intestinal mucosal origin. Patients with donor T cell macrochimerism had high GvH to HvG T cell clonal ratios in their allografts. The conclusions were limited by the relatively low number and heterogeneity of the intestinal transplant patients.

Libraries were prepared through the immunoSEQ multiplex PCR assay. For most patients, high-throughput TCR-beta CDR3 sequencing of genomic DNA was performed by Adaptive Biotechnologies. Per the original workflow: Adaptive's ImmunoSEQ software was the source of the TCR sequencing data for 15 to 20 patients, while three other patients were processed with MiXCR and VDJtools. CDR3 nucleotide sequences shared between donor and recipient were removed because their origin could not be assigned. To count as alloreactive, a clone needed at least 2-fold expansion over unstimulated cells and a minimum CFSE-low frequency of 0.002% (template counts) or 0.001% (read counts). Clones detected in sequenced pre-transplant spleen, lymph node, or MLR CFSE-low populations of the donor or recipient were defined as mappable. The cumulative frequency of alloreactive clones was calculated as a percentage of all sequences, weighted by copy number. Here the immuneACCESS table is served through TCRdb, limited to in-frame sequences with V and J called. Missing clones are a known gap in these copies; in checked studies unresolved V genes cover under half, and the rest lacks a known reason. D and trimming were read from the DNA, whereas the V and J calls and clone size are those reported in that table. The sample table contains some 44,000 clones; only one count was recorded for about 95% of them. The leading ten clones occupy around 1.5% of the sample.

The source is a human patient who received an intestinal transplant, so some T cells may come from the graft donor. The sample in question was PBMCs, obtained 335 days after intestinal transplant.

The sequence in DNA is TGCGCCAGCAGCTTGTCAGGAAATCAGCCCCAGCATTTT. Translation gives CASSLSGNQPQHF. The chain couples TRBV5-1 to TRBJ1-5, with no reliable assignment of the D segment. Based on the germline V gene, the CDR1 and CDR2 sequences are SGHRS and YFSETQ. The CDR3 holds 13 amino acids from the cysteine to the phenylalanine. Only the CDR3 region is kept as DNA, spanning 39 bases read in frame from base 1. V is pared back by 1 base and J by 4 bases, with 6 bases lying between the germline termini.